This T cell receptor (beta chain) is from a study of blood T cell repertoires in COVID-19. About the research overall: Samples taken during acute and convalescent COVID-19 were collected in the United States, Italy and Spain. Sources were T cells, B-cell-depleted T cells, or PBMCs; the material itself was cDNA or gDNA.

This CDR3 contains 16 residues. Germline CDR1 and CDR2: SEHNR and FQNEAQ (reference sequence). Unmatched junction bases numbered 4, after V lost 2 bases and J lost 0 bases. In the authors' workflow: Reference gene primers were amplified, and this amplification served to estimate nucleated cell counts. Profiled with immunoSEQ multiplex PCR; TCRdb holds only in-frame clones, not every one. D and trimming were read from the DNA, whereas the V and J calls and clone size are those reported in that table. This table holds some 200,000 clones, about 83% found once. The chain uses TRBV7-9 and TRBJ2-3; 8 bases map to TRBD2. The sequence was obtained from a man in his late teens or twenties with active or convalescent COVID-19. The specimen sequenced was peripheral blood. CDR3 in amino acids: CASSLLAGTSTDTQYF. CDR3 DNA sequence: TGTGCCAGCAGCTTATTAGCGGGGACTAGCACAGATACGCAGTATTTT.